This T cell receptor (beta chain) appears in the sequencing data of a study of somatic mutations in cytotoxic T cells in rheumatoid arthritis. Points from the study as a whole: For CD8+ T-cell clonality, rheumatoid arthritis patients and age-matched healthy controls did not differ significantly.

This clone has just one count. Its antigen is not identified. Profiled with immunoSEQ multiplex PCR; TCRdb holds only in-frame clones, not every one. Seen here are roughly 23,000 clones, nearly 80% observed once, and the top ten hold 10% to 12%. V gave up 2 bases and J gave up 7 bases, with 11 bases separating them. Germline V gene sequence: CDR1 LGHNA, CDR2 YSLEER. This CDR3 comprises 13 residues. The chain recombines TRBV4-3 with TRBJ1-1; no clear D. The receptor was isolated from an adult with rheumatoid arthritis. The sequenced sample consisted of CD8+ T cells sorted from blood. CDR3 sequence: CASSQFLFGEAFF. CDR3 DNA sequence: TGCGCCAGCAGCCAATTTTTATTTGGTGAAGCTTTCTTT.